The source of this TCR beta chain is a study of shared clonotypes between healthy human individuals. Study as a whole: Three plates were used per donor for CD4 naive, three for CD4 memory, two for CD8 naive and one for CD8 memory.

V was clipped by 5 bases and J by 5 bases; unmatched bases: 9. Germline CDR1 and CDR2: SGHAT and FQNNGV. This CDR3 spans 15 amino acids. Sequencing was performed with immunoSEQ multiplex PCR; in TCRdb, only in-frame clones are kept and a portion is missing. This sample has 750,000 to 1,000,000 clones; about 91% occur once, and the top ten carry more than 20%. Naive CD8 isolation took CD45RO-negative cells positively selected for CCR7 and excluded terminally differentiated effector memory CD45RA+ cells. Free of recent acute infections or vaccinations, the donors were healthy HIV-negative adults. The receptor comes from a man aged 25-45 years in good health. This rearrangement joins TRBV11-2 to TRBJ2-7; 10 positions match TRBD2. The sample taken for sequencing was naive CD8+ T cells sorted from blood. As DNA, the CDR3 is TGTGCCAGCAGCCCGTTAGCGGGAGGTTTAAACGAGCAGTACTTC. As protein: CASSPLAGGLNEQYF.